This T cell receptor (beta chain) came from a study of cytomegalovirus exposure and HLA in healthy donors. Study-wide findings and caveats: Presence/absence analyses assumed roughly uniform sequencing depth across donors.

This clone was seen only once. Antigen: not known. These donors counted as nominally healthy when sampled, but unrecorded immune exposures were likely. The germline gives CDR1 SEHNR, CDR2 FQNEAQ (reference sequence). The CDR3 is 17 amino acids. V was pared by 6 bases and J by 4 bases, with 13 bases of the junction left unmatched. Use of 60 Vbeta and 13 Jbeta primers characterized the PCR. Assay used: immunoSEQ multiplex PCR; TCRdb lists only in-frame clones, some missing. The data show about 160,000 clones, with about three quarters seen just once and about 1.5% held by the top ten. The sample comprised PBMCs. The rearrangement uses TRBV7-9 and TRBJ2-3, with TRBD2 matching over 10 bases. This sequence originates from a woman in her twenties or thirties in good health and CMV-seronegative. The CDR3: CASRAGPTSGVSDTQYF. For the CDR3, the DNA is TGTGCCAGCAGGGCAGGGCCAACTAGCGGGGTCTCAGATACGCAGTATTTT.